The clone carrying this TCR beta chain was seen ten or more times. What it binds is unknown. The sample is drawn from a study of early T cells in non-severe SARS-CoV-2 infection. The CDR3 consists of 14 residues. The V gene end was trimmed by 7 bases and the J gene end by 3 bases; junction bases not matched to a gene: 6. Study observations and caveats: The study's VDJdb matching favored anti-spike CD8 responses and missed private and CD4 specificities.

Separate cDNA molecules each had unique molecular identifiers attached to them. MiXCR, run by TCRdb on the 5' RACE reads, gives a single entry per CDR3 protein. The sample has about 76,000 distinct CDR3 sequences; 11% are singletons. The chain carries TRBV12-3 or TRBV12-4 and TRBJ2-3; 8 positions match TRBD2. Sequenced: whole blood. This TCR was recovered from an adult who was a healthcare worker with PCR-confirmed SARS-CoV-2 infection or an uninfected control (not recorded which). CDR3 in amino acids: CASNWGTRTDTQYF. DNA for the CDR3: TGTGCCAGCAACTGGGGGACTAGAACAGATACGCAGTATTTT.